Below, one TCR beta chain is given with its context. This sample stems from a study of T cell responses to AZD1222 COVID-19 vaccine. The protocol was immunoSEQ multiplex PCR, while the TCRdb copy is restricted to in-frame clones and leaves out a portion. This sample carries roughly 120,000 clones, roughly nine tenths of them seen once, and the ten largest clones take approximately 4.5%. V lost 8 bases, J lost 9 bases, and 4 bases stayed unmatched. This CDR3 has 13 amino acids. CDR1 and CDR2 (germline): ENHRY, SYGVKD. This rearrangement joins TRBV10-3 to TRBJ1-6; 10 nucleotides align to TRBD1. This TCR came from an adult in good health. Specimen: peripheral blood, collected on day 0 of AZD1222 vaccination. The CDR3 sequence is CAIGDRGRSPLHF. The CDR3 DNA sequence: TGTGCCATCGGGGACAGGGGTCGTTCACCCCTCCACTTT.